The 13 T cell receptor beta chains below come from one sample, sequenced in a study of T-cell memory formation after mild COVID-19. Using its own MiXCR run on the 5' RACE reads, TCRdb lists one record per CDR3 protein. The data show 400,000 to 500,000 distinct CDR3 sequences, around 17% seen once. The sample comprised PBMCs or a T cell subset sorted from them (not recorded which). These receptors all come from a man aged 18 to 30 who had mild COVID-19 (a few samples of this study predate the infection). Cell type and time point are not known.

This clonotype was recorded a few times. The rearrangement joins TRBV5-6 to TRBJ1-2; 7 nucleotides line up with TRBD1. Losses at the gene ends were 4 bases for V and 4 bases for J; bases not matched to a gene: 10. CDR3 size: 15 residues. Germline V gene lookup returns CDR1 SGHDT and CDR2 YYEEEE. CDR3 protein: CASSRPEGQPYGYTF. Written as DNA, the CDR3 is TGTGCCAGCAGCCGACCAGAGGGACAGCCCTATGGCTACACCTTC.

The CDR3 DNA is TGTGCCAGTAGCCGGACAGTTCCTAACTATGGCTACACCTTC. Its protein is CASSRTVPNYGYTF. This chain links TRBV2 with TRBJ1-2; weak D call: TRBD1 (6 bases). Germline values: CDR1 SNHLY, CDR2 FYNNEI. V lost 9 bases and J 0 bases, leaving 14 bases between the germline ends. The length of the CDR3 is 14 residues.

V is TRBV4-3 and J is TRBJ2-7; D is undetermined. This CDR3 comprises 13 residues. CDR1 and CDR2 from the germline V gene are LGHNA and YSLEER. V was pared by 0 bases and J by 2 bases, with 5 bases between. The CDR3 bases are TGCGCCAGCAGCCAAGACCTTCCCTACGAGCAGTACTTC. Translating gives CASSQDLPYEQYF.

This clonotype was recorded a few times. CDR3 amino acids: CATSETGTGNGYTF. CDR3 in DNA: TGTGCCACCAGTGAGACCGGGACAGGAAATGGCTACACCTTC. This chain links TRBV24-1 with TRBJ1-2, with TRBD1 matching over 8 bases. Looked up from germline, CDR1 is KGHDR and CDR2 is SFDVKD. The CDR3 totals 14 residues. V was pared by 4 bases and J by 6 bases, with 6 bases of the junction left unmatched.

V usage is TRBV11-1 and J usage is TRBJ2-7, with TRBD1 matching over 8 bases. V lost 5 bases and J lost 2; bases outside the gene matches: 8. CDR3 length: 15 residues. Germline CDR1 and CDR2: SGHAT and FQDESV (reference sequence). CDR3 nucleotides: TGTGCCAGCAGCGGTCGGACAGGGCTCACCTACGAGCAGTACTTC. Translation gives CASSGRTGLTYEQYF.

This chain connects TRBV10-3 to TRBJ2-1; no reliable D call. Trimming removed 4 bases at V and 8 bases at J, with 15 bases between. The germline gives CDR1 ENHRY, CDR2 SYGVKD. The CDR3 spans 14 residues. The CDR3 reads CAISGRGRADEQFF. CDR3 in DNA: TGTGCCATCAGTGGAAGAGGCCGCGCGGATGAGCAGTTCTTC.

The J gene is TRBJ1-2, the V gene TRBV6-5; D not resolved. Germline CDR1 is MNHEY and CDR2 is SVGAGI. The CDR3 is made up of 13 amino acids. Trimming left V 2 bases short and J 0 bases short, with 4 bases between. CDR3 in amino acids: CASSYVANYGYTF. The CDR3 DNA reads as TGTGCCAGCAGTTACGTGGCTAACTATGGCTACACCTTC.

The chain combines TRBV7-2 with TRBJ2-1; the match to TRBD2 covers 9 bases. The CDR3 runs to 14 residues. Germline lookup yields CDR1 SGHTA and CDR2 FQGNSA. Trimming cost V 3 bases and J 6 bases; bases outside gene matches: 3. CDR3 loop: CASSFGSGGNEQFF. Here the CDR3 DNA reads TGTGCCAGCAGCTTCGGTAGCGGGGGCAATGAGCAGTTCTTC. The full variable domain, in which reference TRBV7-2 and TRBJ2-1 provide the parts outside the CDR3, is GAGVSQSPSNKVTEKGKDVELRCDPISGHTALYWYRQSLGQGLEFLIYFQGNSAPDKSGLPSDRFSAERTGGSVSTLTIQRTQQEDSAVYLCASSFGSGGNEQFFGPGTRLTVL.

The rearrangement joins TRBV7-6 to TRBJ2-7; unclear D gene. This CDR3 region has 11 residues. V was shortened by 4 bases and J by 2 bases, with 3 bases between the two germline ends. Germline assignment: CDR1 SGHVS and CDR2 FNYEAQ. The CDR3 region has the DNA TGTGCCAGCAGCTATACCTACGAGCAGTACGTC. This gives the protein CASSYTYEQYV.

The CDR3 protein is CASSFQGENTEAFF. The CDR3 DNA is TGTGCCAGCAGCTTTCAGGGCGAGAACACTGAAGCTTTCTTT. This chain uses TRBV7-9 with TRBJ1-1; a weak D match, TRBD1 (5 bases). Germline CDR1 SEHNR, CDR2 FQNEAQ (reference sequence). This CDR3 region has 14 residues. The germline V and J ends were trimmed by 3 bases and 1 base, with 9 bases remaining between them.

The chain's CDR3 is CASSTRLVFQETQYF. CDR3 nucleotide sequence: TGTGCCAGCAGCACTAGACTAGTGTTCCAGGAGACCCAGTACTTC. V usage is TRBV7-2 and J usage is TRBJ2-5; tentatively, D is TRBD2 (6 bases). The V gene lost 5 bases and the J gene lost 5 bases, with 18 bases spanning the gap. The length of the CDR3 is 15 residues. The germline V gene encodes CDR1 SGHTA and CDR2 FQGNSA. The full variable domain, rest sourced from reference TRBV7-2 and TRBJ2-5, is GAGVSQSPSNKVTEKGKDVELRCDPISGHTALYWYRQSLGQGLEFLIYFQGNSAPDKSGLPSDRFSAERTGGSVSTLTIQRTQQEDSAVYLCASSTRLVFQETQYFGPGTRLLVL.

CDR3 amino acids: CASSEKARYEQYF. The CDR3 DNA follows: TGTGCCAGCAGTGAAAAGGCCAGATACGAGCAGTACTTC. V gene TRBV2 combines with J gene TRBJ2-7, with unresolved D. The CDR3 contains 13 residues. The germline V gene encodes CDR1 SNHLY and CDR2 FYNNEI. Trimming removed 2 bases from V and 4 bases from J, with 9 bases in between.

This clonotype showed up just a few times. The J gene is TRBJ1-2, the V gene TRBV5-8; no definite D call. The CDR3 has 16 amino acids. Trimming removed 2 bases at V and 0 bases at J, with 14 bases between. Germline V lookup: CDR1 SGHTS, CDR2 YDEGEE. The CDR3 protein is CASSLLSAKANYGYTF. The CDR3 DNA reads TGTGCCAGCAGCTTACTATCGGCTAAGGCTAACTATGGCTACACCTTC. Looking up the rest from reference TRBV5-8 and TRBJ1-2 gives the full variable domain: EAGVTQSPTHLIKTRGQQATLRCSPISGHTSVYWYQQALGLGLQFLLWYDEGEERNRGNFPPRFSGRQFPNYSSELNVNALELEDSALYLCASSLLSAKANYGYTFGSGTRLTVV.